Presented here are 29 T cell receptor beta chains from one specimen sequenced in a study of prognosis after radiotherapy for stage I lung cancer. The TCR beta CDR3 region was amplified from genomic DNA, with two rounds of multiplex PCR being used for the amplification. Primers specific to each TRBV and TRBJ gene drove first-round PCR. MiXCR, run by TCRdb on the multiplex PCR reads, gives a single entry per CDR3 protein. The repertoire consists of nearly 35,000 distinct CDR3 sequences, with about 31% occurring once and the leading ten covering roughly a quarter. The starting material was PBMCs, obtained before or after stereotactic body radiation therapy (not recorded which). These receptors originate from a donor over 45 with non-small cell lung cancer.

Details on this clonotype: This sequence is one base from a far larger clone and is likely a read error. This rearrangement joins TRBV6-5 to TRBJ2-2; possibly TRBD1 or TRBD2 for D (7 bases each). This CDR3 contains 17 residues. CDR1 MNHEY and CDR2 SVGAGI come from the germline V gene. CDR3 in amino acids: CVSSLKGGTANTGELFF. DNA for the CDR3: TGTGTCAGCAGTCTTAAGGGGGGGACAGCGAACACCGGGGAGCTGTTTTTT.

As to this clonotype: This may be a read error, as it is one base from a much larger clone. The chain carries TRBV6-2 or TRBV6-3 and TRBJ1-4, with TRBD1 matching 7 bases. The CDR3 has 16 amino acids. Germline lookup yields CDR1 MNHEY and CDR2 SVGEGT. The CDR3 is CARSSPPGQGGEKLFF. CDR3 bases: TGTGCCAGAAGTTCCCCCCCGGGGCAGGGGGGAGAAAAACTGTTTTTT.

This rearrangement joins TRBV6-2 or TRBV6-3 to TRBJ2-1, with D possibly TRBD2 on 6 matching bases. This CDR3 has 13 residues. Germline CDR1 and CDR2: MNHEY and SVGEGT. V lost 10 bases and J lost 3, with 13 bases in between. The CDR3 sequence is CATRGGIYNEQFF. In DNA, the CDR3 is TGTGCCACTCGTGGCGGGATCTACAATGAGCAGTTCTTC.

This clonotype came up many times. V is TRBV20-1 and J is TRBJ2-7, with 9 bases fitting TRBD1. Looked up from germline, CDR1 is DFQATT and CDR2 is SNEGSKA (reference sequence). The V segment lost 6 bases and the J segment 3 bases; nucleotides outside the gene matches: 6. The CDR3 is made up of 13 amino acids. CDR3 amino acids: CSASDRGIYEQYF. The CDR3 DNA is TGCAGTGCCAGTGACAGGGGGATCTACGAGCAGTACTTC.

The genes are TRBV6-2 or TRBV6-3 and TRBJ2-3; D perhaps matches TRBD1 (7 bases). The V and J ends lost 7 bases and 5 bases respectively, with 19 bases between them. CDR1 MNHEY and CDR2 SVGEGT come from the germline V gene. CDR3 length: 15 residues. The CDR3 nucleotides read TGTGCCAGCATCGGTTTCAGGGGGGTGGGAGATACGCAGTATTTT. Translating it yields CASIGFRGVGDTQYF.

This clonotype was seen ten or more times. The chain couples TRBV11-2 to TRBJ2-7; D unclear. V dropped 1 base and J dropped 6 bases, with 13 bases sitting between them. The CDR3 covers 14 residues. Germline loops: CDR1 SGHAT, CDR2 FQNNGV. This CDR3 is CASSLGLGLGEQYF. Here the CDR3 DNA reads TGTGCCAGCAGCTTAGGTCTGGGCCTAGGCGAGCAGTACTTC.

On this clonotype itself: This may arise from a read error, as a much more abundant clone is one base away. This chain connects TRBV24-1 to TRBJ2-2; D not certain. Germline-derived CDR1 and CDR2 are KGHDR and SFDVKD. Trimming pared 0 bases from V and 4 bases from J, leaving 11 bases between. The CDR3 extends over 16 amino acids. Here the CDR3 DNA reads TGTGCCACCAGTGATTTGCAAGGCAACTTCACCGGGGAGCTGTTTTTT. It specifies CATSDLQGNFTGELFF.

This clonotype counts as medium-sized. The rearrangement links TRBV30 to TRBJ1-5, with D unresolved. Trimming took 1 base from V and 7 from J, leaving 8 bases between them. Germline V lookup: CDR1 GTSNPN, CDR2 SVGIG (reference sequence). This CDR3 contains 12 residues. As DNA, the CDR3 is TGTGCCTGGAGTGGGGTAAGCCAGCCCCAGCATTTT. Translating it yields CAWSGVSQPQHF.

The chain employs TRBV20-1 and TRBJ1-5; D is perhaps TRBD1 (5 bases). The CDR3 has 18 residues. V was pared by 2 bases and J by 2 bases, with 22 bases between. Germline V gives CDR1 DFQATT, CDR2 SNEGSKA (reference sequence). CDR3 in DNA: TGCAGTGCTAGACCCCGGGGCGCGAGGGATATGTGCAATCAGCCCCAGCATTTT. As protein: CSARPRGARDMCNQPQHF.

This clonotype was counted between two and nine times. This sequence may be a read error, since a much larger clone differs from it by one base. The chain recombines TRBV9 with TRBJ1-3; no reliable D call. CDR3 length: 14 amino acids. Germline lookup yields CDR1 SGDLS and CDR2 YYNGEE. The CDR3 DNA sequence: TGTGCCAGCAGCGTAGAGGGCACGGGAAACACCACATATTTT. It is translated as CASSVEGTGNTTYF.

This clonotype was counted many times. V is TRBV30 and J is TRBJ1-5; D may be TRBD1 (5 bases). V lost 0 bases, J lost 4 bases, and 10 bases lay in between. This CDR3 has 14 residues. CDR1 and CDR2 (germline): GTSNPN, SVGIG (reference sequence). Written as DNA, the CDR3 is TGTGCCTGGAGTGTCTCGGGGGGGAATCAGCCCCAGCATTTT. Encoded protein: CAWSVSGGNQPQHF.

With respect to this clonotype: No conserved phenylalanine or tryptophan is present at the end of the CDR3, so a read error is the likely explanation. The chain employs TRBV6-2 or TRBV6-3 and TRBJ1-3; D uncertain. CDR1 and CDR2 from the germline V gene are MNHEY and SVGEGT. Trimming removed 6 bases from V and 4 bases from J, with 13 bases in between. CDR3 size: 14 residues. CDR3: CASSLGITGNTIYS. Here the CDR3 DNA reads TGTGCCAGCAGCTTGGGGATCACCGGAAACACCATATATTCT.

In the case of this clonotype: A read error is possible here, since a much larger clone lies one base away. This chain uses TRBV2 with TRBJ2-5, with a weak D call TRBD1 (6 bases). Trimming cost V 7 bases and J 5 bases, with 29 bases left between them. The length of the CDR3 is 18 residues. Per germline, CDR1 SNHLY and CDR2 FYNNEI. Here the CDR3 reads CASTRSNSWTESWETQYF. Here the CDR3 DNA reads TGTGCCAGCACCCGAAGCAACTCCTGGACAGAGTCCTGGGAGACCCAGTACTTC.

At least ten counts were recorded for this clonotype. At one end, the junction sequence differs from germline, possibly due to a read error. This chain connects TRBV7-7 to TRBJ2-2, with D possibly being TRBD1 (6 bases). The CDR3 runs 13 residues. Germline V gene data show CDR1 as SSHAT and CDR2 as FNYEAQ (reference sequence). CDR3 in amino acids: CASSSTGTGELFF. The CDR3 bases are TGTGCTAGCAGCTCTACAGGGACCGGGGAGCTGTTTTTT.

This clonotype is termed large. The chain combines TRBV7-3 with TRBJ2-2; 9 nucleotides match TRBD2. The J segment lost 6 bases and the V segment lost 2 bases, leaving 1 base of the junction unmatched. The CDR3 totals 14 residues. Germline lookup yields CDR1 SGHTA and CDR2 FQGTGA. The CDR3 here is CASSLAGGPGELFF. CDR3 coding DNA: TGTGCCAGCAGCTTAGCGGGGGGGCCCGGGGAGCTGTTTTTT.

The chain is built from TRBV28 and TRBJ2-2; D is unclear. The CDR3 sequence is 12 residues long. CDR1 MDHEN and CDR2 SYDVKM come from the germline V gene. Trimming stripped 6 bases from V and 2 bases from J, with 4 bases between. The CDR3: CASRANTGELFF. DNA for the CDR3: TGTGCCAGCAGGGCCAACACCGGGGAGCTGTTTTTT.

This clonotype was counted many times. The chain uses TRBV2 and TRBJ2-4; D perhaps matches TRBD2 (6 bases). The germline V gene has CDR1 SNHLY and CDR2 FYNNEI. V gave up 7 bases and J gave up 6 bases, with 22 bases separating them. This CDR3 contains 16 residues. This chain's CDR3 is CASTPGDSGLGNIQYF. The CDR3 nucleotides read TGTGCCAGCACCCCAGGAGATAGCGGTTTGGGAAACATTCAGTACTTC.

This clonotype came up many times. V gene TRBV3-1 combines with J gene TRBJ1-3; 7 positions match TRBD1. Germline assignment: CDR1 LGHDT and CDR2 YNNKEL (reference sequence). The CDR3 consists of 15 residues. The junction had 3 bases not matched to a gene; V was cut back by 2 bases and J by 2 bases. The CDR3 coding sequence is TGTGCCAGCAGCCAAACAGGGGCGGCTGGAAACACCATATATTTT. Translating gives CASSQTGAAGNTIYF.

Judged by abundance, this clonotype is medium-sized (0.01 to 0.1%). This chain links TRBV12-3 or TRBV12-4 with TRBJ1-2; TRBD1 agrees at 10 bases. There are 15 residues in the CDR3. V lost 5 bases, J lost 2 bases, and 5 bases stayed unmatched. The DNA for the CDR3 is TGTGCCAGCAGTCCCCGGACAGGGGGGAACTATGGCTACACCTTC. Protein sequence: CASSPRTGGNYGYTF.

This clonotype was seen only a few times. This chain uses TRBV18 with TRBJ2-1, with 8 bases fitting TRBD1. The trim removed 0 bases at V and 0 bases at J, leaving 4 bases unmatched. Germline CDR1 KGHSH, CDR2 LQKENI. This CDR3 spans 17 amino acids. The CDR3 protein is CASSPPAGQVSYNEQFF. The DNA for the CDR3 is TGTGCCAGCTCACCACCGGCGGGACAGGTCTCCTACAATGAGCAGTTCTTC.

The sample holds many counts of this clonotype. The gene calls are TRBV3-1 and TRBJ2-3; unclear D gene. Germline CDR1 reads LGHDT; CDR2 reads YNNKEL (reference sequence). V lost 4 bases to trimming and J lost 2 bases, with 13 bases between them. The CDR3 runs to 15 residues. CDR3 coding DNA: TGTGCCAGCAGCCTTCTGTCCAGCCCCACAGATACGCAGTATTTT. It codes for CASSLLSSPTDTQYF.

This clonotype was detected ten times or more. This chain links TRBV12-3 or TRBV12-4 with TRBJ1-5; tentatively, D is TRBD1 (6 bases). The CDR3 is 15 residues long. V was clipped by 5 bases and J by 7 bases, with 18 bases between them. This CDR3 reads CASSVHTGTRQPQHF. The DNA for the CDR3 is TGTGCCAGCAGTGTACATACAGGGACCAGGCAGCCCCAGCATTTT.

As concerns this clonotype: A much larger clone lies a single base off, so this may be a read error. This sequence joins TRBV7-9 and TRBJ2-3; D may be TRBD1 (5 bases). This CDR3 comprises 14 residues. V lost 3 bases to trimming and J lost 7 bases, with 14 bases between them. Germline loops: CDR1 SEHNR, CDR2 FQNEAQ (reference sequence). This chain's CDR3 is CASSLGPPRNTQYF. CDR3 DNA: TGTGCCAGCAGCTTGGGGCCCCCCAGGAATACGCAGTATTTT.

This clonotype was seen ten or more times. V is TRBV11-2 and J is TRBJ2-5; D ambiguous. V lost 7 bases and J 1 base, leaving 7 bases between the germline ends. There are 12 residues in the CDR3. The germline V gene has CDR1 SGHAT and CDR2 FQNNGV. The CDR3 here is CASKASQETQYF. The DNA of the CDR3 is TGTGCCAGCAAGGCTAGCCAAGAGACCCAGTACTTC. Complete variable domain (other parts from reference TRBV11-2 and TRBJ2-5): EAGVAQSPRYKIIEKRQSVAFWCNPISGHATLYWYQQILGQGPKLLIQFQNNGVVDDSQLPKDRFSAERLKGVDSTLKIQPAKLEDSAVYLCASKASQETQYFGPGTRLLVL.

This clonotype was counted many times. The genes are TRBV19 and TRBJ1-6; 8 nucleotides agree with TRBD1. The CDR3 loop spans 14 amino acids. CDR1 is LNHDA, CDR2 SQIVND, per germline (reference sequence). V trimming: 6 bases; J trimming: 7 bases; junction bases outside the gene matches: 5. The CDR3 is CASSPGQVNSPLHF. CDR3 DNA: TGTGCCAGTAGCCCGGGACAGGTGAATTCACCCCTCCACTTT.

On this clonotype itself: Germline is not matched at one junction end, which may reflect a read error. The rearrangement links TRBV2 to TRBJ1-2; D is undetermined. Germline CDR1 SNHLY, CDR2 FYNNEI. The CDR3 length is 12 residues. For the CDR3, the DNA is TGTGCCAGCAGCGTTACGGCGTATGTCTACACCTTC. Residues: CASSVTAYVYTF.

This clonotype was recorded many times. J is TRBJ2-1 and V is TRBV28, with D perhaps matching TRBD2 (7 bases). The germline V gene encodes CDR1 MDHEN and CDR2 SYDVKM. The CDR3 sequence is 16 residues long. Trimming cost V 4 bases and J 0 bases, with 13 bases left between them. The CDR3 DNA follows: TGTGCCAGCAGTTCGGGGGGCCTCAACTCCTACAATGAGCAGTTCTTC. Translation: CASSSGGLNSYNEQFF.

This clonotype was observed many times. The genes are TRBV5-4 and TRBJ2-7; TRBD1 matches at 7 bases. After removal of 4 bases from V and 1 base from J, the junction contained 14 bases not matched to a gene. Germline V gene sequence: CDR1 SGHNT, CDR2 YYREEE (reference sequence). The CDR3 is 17 residues long. The CDR3 spells CASSPRTGSIASYEQYF. The CDR3 coding sequence is TGTGCCAGCAGCCCAAGGACAGGTTCTATTGCATCCTACGAGCAGTACTTC. The full variable domain, in which reference TRBV5-4 and TRBJ2-7 provide the parts outside the CDR3, is ETGVTQSPTHLIKTRGQQVTLRCSSQSGHNTVSWYQQALGQGPQFIFQYYREEENGRGNFPPRFSGLQFPNYSSELNVNALELDDSALYLCASSPRTGSIASYEQYFGPGTRLTVT.

The chain carries TRBV20-1 and TRBJ1-2, with 7 bases lining up with TRBD1. The V gene end was trimmed by 8 bases and the J gene end by 6 bases; junction bases not matched to a gene: 12. The CDR3 loop spans 13 amino acids. Germline V gives CDR1 DFQATT, CDR2 SNEGSKA (reference sequence). The CDR3 coding sequence is TGCAGTTTCCCGACAGGGTACGTTGATGGCTACACCTTC. Its protein product is CSFPTGYVDGYTF.